Reported below is one T cell receptor (beta chain). Its cognate antigen is unknown. This sample is drawn from a study of T cells after yellow fever vaccination. Study context: Fractions containing few cells were prepared with SMART-Seq v4 Ultra Low Input. The study's findings and limits: At under 98% for CD4 and almost 90% for CD8, most primary-vaccination clones showed up again after the booster. A faster peak, day 5 versus 15, was reached by the weaker secondary response.

For TCR, cDNA came from 5'RACE template switching, which added a universal primer site and UMIs. TCRdb used MiXCR to reprocess the 5' RACE reads, holding one entry per CDR3 protein. The repertoire consists of 250,000 to 400,000 distinct CDR3 sequences, with roughly 4% occurring once and the leading ten covering approximately 25%. CDR1 MNHNY and CDR2 SVGAGI come from the germline V gene (reference sequence). This CDR3 comprises 14 residues. The V end lost 6 bases, the J end lost 3 bases, and 12 bases lay between the germline ends. The source was PBMCs, collected 5 days after the yellow fever booster vaccination. The TCR sequence derives from a young man who received the YFV17D yellow fever vaccine. The V and J genes are TRBV6-6 and TRBJ1-5; D is uncertain. This chain's CDR3 is CASRLNGYNQPQHF. The CDR3 DNA sequence: TGTGCCAGCAGATTGAACGGATACAATCAGCCCCAGCATTTT.